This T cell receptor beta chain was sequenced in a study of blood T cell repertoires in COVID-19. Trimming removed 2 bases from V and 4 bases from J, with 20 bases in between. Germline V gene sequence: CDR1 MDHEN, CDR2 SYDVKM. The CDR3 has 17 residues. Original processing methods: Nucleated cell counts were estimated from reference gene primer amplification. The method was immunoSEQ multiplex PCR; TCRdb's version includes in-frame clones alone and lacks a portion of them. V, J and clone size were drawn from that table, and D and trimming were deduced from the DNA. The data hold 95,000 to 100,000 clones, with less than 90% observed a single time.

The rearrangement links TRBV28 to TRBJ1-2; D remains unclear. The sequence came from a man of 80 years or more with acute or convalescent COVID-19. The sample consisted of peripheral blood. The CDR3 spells CASSLMAGSKPPYGYTF. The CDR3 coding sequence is TGTGCCAGCAGTTTAATGGCAGGCTCGAAGCCGCCCTATGGCTACACCTTC.